Below, 20 T cell receptor beta chains from the same sample are listed, as sequenced in a study of blood T cell repertoires in COVID-19. Clones were sequenced by immunoSEQ multiplex PCR, and TCRdb holds only the in-frame ones, with some missing. The sample records a few hundred thousand clones, more than 70% being singletons. Sequencing was performed on peripheral blood. The receptors come from a woman in her fifties or sixties who had recovered from COVID-19.

This sequence joins TRBV5-5 and TRBJ1-2; perhaps TRBD1 as D (5 bases). The germline gives CDR1 SGHKS, CDR2 YYEKEE (reference sequence). Between the trimmed V and J ends, which lost 4 bases and 6 bases, there was a span of 16 bases. The CDR3 totals 14 residues. The CDR3 region is CASSRVAREDGYTF. In DNA, the CDR3 is TGTGCCAGCAGCCGCGTCGCCAGGGAAGATGGCTACACCTTC.

The gene calls are TRBV11-2 and TRBJ2-5; maybe TRBD2 (6 bases). The CDR3 is 12 residues long. Deletions cut 2 bases from V and 5 bases from J, with 6 bases between. CDR1 is SGHAT, CDR2 FQNNGV, per germline. The CDR3 DNA sequence: TGTGCCAGCAGCTTAAGCGGGGAGACCCAGTACTTC. Translation: CASSLSGETQYF.

This CDR3 reads CASSPTTGLMQFF. The CDR3 DNA is TGTGCCAGCAGTCCGACGACAGGGCTTATGCAGTTCTTC. The chain combines TRBV27 with TRBJ2-1, with TRBD1 matching over 7 bases. V dropped 5 bases and J dropped 12; count of bases not matched to a gene: 10. The V gene's germline CDR1 is MNHEY and CDR2 SMNVEV (reference sequence). This CDR3 has 13 residues.

This rearrangement joins TRBV30 to TRBJ2-7; D is undetermined. Germline V lookup: CDR1 GTSNPN, CDR2 SVGIG (reference sequence). The CDR3 is 14 residues long. The germline V and J ends were trimmed by 0 bases and 3 bases, with 12 bases remaining between them. The CDR3 loop is CAWSVSESNYEQYF. As DNA, the CDR3 is TGTGCCTGGAGTGTATCGGAGAGCAACTACGAGCAGTACTTC.

CDR3 loop: CATSSPGLASGSYNEQFF. The CDR3 DNA sequence: TGTGCCACCAGCTCCCCCGGGTTAGCTAGCGGGAGTTACAATGAGCAGTTCTTC. The chain joins TRBV24-1 to TRBJ2-1, with 10 bases that match TRBD2. J was trimmed by 4 bases and V by 7 bases; bases with no gene match: 15. In germline, CDR1 is KGHDR, CDR2 SFDVKD. The CDR3 has 18 residues.

The V gene is TRBV19, the J gene TRBJ2-1, with TRBD2 matching over 10 bases. The CDR3 runs to 15 residues. Germline V gene data show CDR1 as LNHDA and CDR2 as SQIVND (reference sequence). Losses at the gene ends were 6 bases for V and 5 bases for J; bases not matched to a gene: 7. CDR3: CASSLLAGLNNEQFF. The CDR3, as DNA: TGTGCCAGTAGCCTACTAGCGGGGTTAAACAATGAGCAGTTCTTC.

The CDR3 sequence is CASSVGGRNTEAFF. CDR3 in DNA: TGTGCCAGCAGCGTAGGGGGCAGGAACACTGAAGCTTTCTTT. The rearrangement links TRBV9 to TRBJ1-1; TRBD1 is a possible D gene (5 bases). V was clipped by 0 bases and J by 1 base, with 7 bases between them. Germline CDR1 is SGDLS and CDR2 is YYNGEE. The CDR3 is 14 residues long.

This clone was detected a few times. The chain is built from TRBV7-3 and TRBJ2-3; 7 bases agree with TRBD2. V trimming: 5 bases; J trimming: 2 bases; junction bases outside the gene matches: 16. The CDR3 totals 18 residues. CDR1 is SGHTA and CDR2 is FQGTGA in the germline V gene. The CDR3 sequence is CASSPRWASGASTDTQYF. Here the CDR3 DNA reads TGTGCCAGCAGCCCCCGGTGGGCTAGCGGAGCGTCCACAGATACGCAGTATTTT.

CDR3 in DNA: TGTGCCAGCAGTTCCCATGTTACGGGATACGAGCAGTACTTC. Residues: CASSSHVTGYEQYF. The genes are TRBV6-5 and TRBJ2-7; tentative D call: TRBD2 (5 bases). This CDR3 has 14 amino acids. V shed 4 bases and J shed 4 bases, with 14 bases lying between them. Per germline, CDR1 MNHEY and CDR2 SVGAGI.

V is TRBV28 and J is TRBJ1-4, with 9 bases identical to TRBD1. Unmatched junction bases numbered 11, after V lost 5 bases and J lost 7 bases. This CDR3 has 16 residues. Germline-derived CDR1 and CDR2 are MDHEN and SYDVKM. This CDR3 is CASSRPGTGTGEKLFF. The CDR3 DNA sequence: TGTGCCAGCAGTCGTCCCGGGACAGGGACGGGTGAAAAACTGTTTTTT.

The DNA of the CDR3 is TGTGCCAGCAGTTGGGCGGGGGAGGATACGCAGTATTTT. Translating gives CASSWAGEDTQYF. The J gene is TRBJ2-3, the V gene TRBV27; TRBD2 agrees at 7 bases. There are 13 residues in the CDR3. Trimming at V came to 4 bases and at J to 6 bases, leaving 4 bases not matched to a gene. Germline V gives CDR1 MNHEY, CDR2 SMNVEV (reference sequence).

A few counts support this clone. The chain joins TRBV9 to TRBJ1-1, with 10 bases lining up with TRBD1. The CDR3 spans 18 residues. The junction had 12 bases not matched to a gene; V was cut back by 4 bases and J by 0 bases. Looked up from germline, CDR1 is SGDLS and CDR2 is YYNGEE. CDR3 nucleotides: TGTGCCAGCAGCCAGCGCACAGGACAGGGGGATATGAACACTGAAGCTTTCTTT. Protein product: CASSQRTGQGDMNTEAFF.

CDR3 nucleotides: TGTGCCAGCAGCTTAGGACACCCGAACACCGGGGAGCTGTTTTTT. Translating gives CASSLGHPNTGELFF. The chain carries TRBV11-3 and TRBJ2-2, with no clear D. Germline loops: CDR1 SGHNT, CDR2 YENEEA. There are 15 residues in the CDR3. Trimming removed 1 base from V and 0 bases from J, with 6 bases in between. Full variable domain (remainder filled in from reference TRBV11-3 and TRBJ2-2): EAGVVQSPRYKIIEKKQPVAFWCNPISGHNTLYWYLQNLGQGPELLIRYENEEAVDDSQLPKDRFSAERLKGVDSTLKIQPAELGDSAVYLCASSLGHPNTGELFFGEGSRLTVL.

The V and J genes are TRBV25-1 and TRBJ1-2, with 8 bases identical to TRBD1. V lost 1 base, J lost 6 bases, and 10 bases stayed unmatched. This CDR3 is 16 amino acids long. Germline lookup yields CDR1 MGHDK and CDR2 SYGVNS. The chain's CDR3 is CASSEFGMDRANGYTF. CDR3 DNA: TGTGCCAGCAGTGAATTCGGTATGGACAGGGCAAATGGCTACACCTTC.

CDR3 loop: CASSLTGLSGEQYF. The CDR3 DNA sequence: TGTGCCAGCAGCTTGACAGGGTTAAGCGGCGAGCAGTACTTC. V is TRBV7-2 and J is TRBJ2-7; 7 bases line up with TRBD1. The junction had 8 bases not matched to a gene; V was cut back by 3 bases and J by 6 bases. The CDR3 loop spans 14 amino acids. Germline CDR1 reads SGHTA; CDR2 reads FQGNSA.

The chain has TRBV6-5 and TRBJ1-2, with D perhaps TRBD1 (6 bases). Germline CDR1 reads MNHEY; CDR2 reads SVGAGI. The V end was cut by 7 bases, the J end by 3 bases, with 15 bases between. This CDR3 comprises 14 residues. Written as DNA, the CDR3 is TGTGCCAGCAACGGGGGGCCATCCGACTATGGCTACACCTTC. Its translation is CASNGGPSDYGYTF.

The chain employs TRBV28 and TRBJ1-1, with D tentatively TRBD1 (5 bases). Per the germline V gene, CDR1 is MDHEN and CDR2 is SYDVKM. This CDR3 region has 15 residues. Trimming removed 5 bases at V and 1 base at J, with 14 bases between. CDR3 loop: CASSTPTGRNTEAFF. The CDR3 DNA follows: TGTGCCAGCAGTACCCCAACAGGACGGAACACTGAAGCTTTCTTT.

This clone has only a few counts. The CDR3 DNA sequence: TGTGCCAGCAGCCCCGGGACAGGGGCCTACGAGCAGTACTTC. It translates to CASSPGTGAYEQYF. This rearrangement joins TRBV5-4 to TRBJ2-7, with 10 bases lining up with TRBD1. This CDR3 region has 14 residues. Trimming took 4 bases from V and 2 from J; bases not matched to a gene: 3. The V gene's germline CDR1 is SGHNT and CDR2 YYREEE (reference sequence).

The chain's CDR3 is CASRTGQPNQPQHF. The CDR3 DNA reads TGTGCCAGTAGGACGGGACAGCCAAATCAGCCCCAGCATTTT. The V call is TRBV19, the J call TRBJ1-5; 7 nucleotides match TRBD1. V lost 6 bases to trimming and J lost 4 bases; unmatched junction nucleotides: 6. Germline CDR1 and CDR2: LNHDA and SQIVND (reference sequence). The CDR3 covers 14 residues.

The chain uses TRBV28 and TRBJ2-7; TRBD1 matches 7 bases. Germline lookup yields CDR1 MDHEN and CDR2 SYDVKM. This CDR3 is 14 amino acids long. Unmatched junction bases numbered 12, after V lost 6 bases and J lost 7 bases. CDR3 amino acids: CASSPQGLIWEQYF. The CDR3, as DNA: TGTGCCAGCAGCCCACAGGGGCTCATCTGGGAGCAGTACTTC.